This passage covers 5 T cell receptor beta chains from one sample sequenced in a study of Graves' ophthalmopathy and Graves' hyperthyroidism. The sequenced template was RNA, covering the TCR beta CDR3 region. HTBI-primed first-round RT-PCR preceded second-round multiplex PCR. MiXCR was run by TCRdb on the multiplex PCR reads, yielding one entry per CDR3 protein. The table has more than 1,000,000 distinct CDR3 sequences, 35% to 40% seen once. Sequenced: peripheral blood or thyroid tissue (not recorded which). These receptors were obtained from an adult man with Graves' hyperthyroidism.

This clonotype has only a few counts. J is TRBJ2-5 and V is TRBV13, with TRBD2 matching 10 bases. V shed 5 bases, J shed 2 bases, and the junction held 5 bases outside the gene matches. Germline assignment: CDR1 PRHDT and CDR2 FYEKMQ (reference sequence). The CDR3 is made up of 15 amino acids. The CDR3: CASSGGTSAQETQYF. CDR3 DNA: TGTGCCAGCAGCGGCGGGACTAGCGCGCAAGAGACCCAGTACTTC.

As concerns this clonotype: This could be a read error, since a much larger clone is one nucleotide away. In this CDR3 the conserved last residue, phenylalanine or tryptophan, is missing, so a read error is likely. The V gene is TRBV7-9, the J gene TRBJ1-2; maybe TRBD1 (5 bases). CDR3 size: 13 residues. Trimming stripped 3 bases from V and 8 bases from J, with 13 bases between. The germline CDR1 and CDR2 sequences are SEHNR and FQNEAQ (reference sequence). The DNA for the CDR3 is TGTGCCAGCAGCTTTACAGGAGGGGAGGGCTACACCCTC. Protein sequence: CASSFTGGEGYTL.

The gene calls are TRBV7-2 and TRBJ1-5, with D possibly matching TRBD1 (6 bases). Germline V gives CDR1 SGHTA, CDR2 FQGNSA. The CDR3 length is 15 residues. V lost 1 base to trimming and J lost 6 bases, with 13 bases between them. In DNA form, the CDR3 reads TGTGCCAGCAGCTTAGACAGGGTTGAGGGTCAGCCCCAGCATTTT. It codes for CASSLDRVEGQPQHF.

This clonotype was counted many times. The chain carries TRBV15 and TRBJ1-2; possibly TRBD1 for D (5 bases). The length of the CDR3 is 16 residues. CDR1 LNHNV and CDR2 YYDKDF come from the germline V gene (reference sequence). The V and J ends lost 0 bases and 4 bases respectively, with 15 bases between them. Here the CDR3 reads CATSRDRVLGGYGYTF. As DNA, the CDR3 is TGTGCCACCAGCAGAGATCGGGTGCTCGGGGGCTATGGCTACACCTTC. The whole variable domain, filled in from reference TRBV15 and TRBJ1-2, reads DAMVIQNPRYQVTQFGKPVTLSCSQTLNHNVMYWYQQKSSQAPKLLFHYYDKDFNNEADTPDNFQSRRPNTSFCFLDIRSPGLGDTAMYLCATSRDRVLGGYGYTFGSGTRLTVV.

A remark on this clonotype: A much larger clone is a single base away; this may be a read error. V is TRBV19 and J is TRBJ2-7; a weak D match, TRBD1 (7 bases). Germline V gene lookup returns CDR1 LNHDA and CDR2 SQIVND (reference sequence). This CDR3 contains 14 residues. Written as DNA, the CDR3 is TGTGCCAGTTCGTGGACAGGCGGGAACTACGAGCGGTACTTC. Its translation: CASSWTGGNYERYF.